The source of this TCR beta chain is a study of T cells expressing NK-cell markers. The study, taken as a whole, reports: In several donors, these clonotypes also led the CD3+CD56-NKG2C+ fraction.

Making the TCR beta cDNA relied on 5'RACE template switching with UMIs. TCRdb reworked the 5' RACE reads into one entry per CDR3 protein, no DNA. The sample includes 350,000 to 450,000 distinct CDR3 sequences. CDR1 is SSHAT and CDR2 is FNYEAQ in the germline V gene (reference sequence). The CDR3 loop spans 20 amino acids. With respect to this clonotype: What it binds is not known.

The sequencing sample was made of blood T cells: a sorted CD56 or NKG2C T cell subset, CD4+ or CD8+ T cells, or bulk PBMC T cells (not recorded which). The receptor comes from a man aged 18-69 years in good health. The V and J genes are TRBV7-7 and TRBJ2-7; the D call from TCRdb, TRBD1, cannot be confirmed without DNA. CDR3: CASSSHPLRTGNALPYEQYF.